Listed below are T cell receptor beta chains from one sample, sequenced in a study of cytomegalovirus exposure and HLA in healthy donors. Some clones are missing from TCRdb's copy, which holds only in-frame ones; the method was immunoSEQ multiplex PCR. Altogether around 89,000 clones are present, over 70% being singletons, with the ten largest covering more than 2.5%. The sequenced sample consisted of PBMCs. The receptors stem from a man aged 35-49 years in good health and CMV-seronegative. CDR3s include the opening cysteine and the closing phenylalanine or tryptophan. The D gene is left open where the match is weak. Clone sizes are given selectively: once, few, many, or a class where the clone is expanded.

clone_size j_call d_call v_call cdr3_aa cdr3_nt
few TRBJ2-7 TRBD1 TRBV7-8 CASSLSSPSTGAYEQYF TGTGCCAGCAGCTTATCCTCCCCCTCTACAGGGGCCTACGAGCAGTACTTC
- TRBJ1-6 - TRBV6-5 CASSYEGRSYNSPLHF TGTGCCAGCAGTTACGAAGGGAGGTCCTATAATTCACCCCTCCACTTT
- TRBJ2-2 - TRBV4-3 CASSQDSTRGNTGELFF TGCGCCAGCAGCCAAGATAGTACCAGGGGGAACACCGGGGAGCTGTTTTTT
- TRBJ1-5 TRBD1 TRBV2 CASSTQGASNQPQHF TGTGCCAGCAGTACTCAGGGGGCTAGCAATCAGCCCCAGCATTTT
few TRBJ1-2 TRBD1 TRBV7-3 CASSLDRGGGYTF TGTGCCAGCAGCCTCGACAGGGGAGGCGGCTACACCTTC
few TRBJ1-2 - TRBV7-2 CASTVFGRAYGYTF TGTGCCAGCACCGTATTTGGCAGGGCCTATGGCTACACCTTC
- TRBJ1-3 - TRBV29-1 CSVEDRAGNTIYF TGCAGCGTTGAAGACAGGGCTGGAAACACCATATATTTT
- TRBJ2-7 TRBD1 TRBV5-8 CASRFDRARSYEQYF TGTGCCAGCAGATTCGACAGGGCTCGCTCCTACGAGCAGTACTTC
- TRBJ1-2 - TRBV6-5 CASKTDYGYTF TGTGCCAGCAAAACAGACTATGGCTACACCTTC
once TRBJ2-7 - TRBV6-1 CASSVQWYEQYF TGTGCCAGCAGTGTACAGTGGTACGAGCAGTACTTC
- TRBJ2-1 - TRBV19 CASSITGGVGEQFF TGTGCCAGTAGTATAACTGGCGGGGTTGGTGAGCAGTTCTTC
- TRBJ1-2 - TRBV7-2 CASDRRRGYGYTF TGTGCCAGCGACCGCCGACGGGGATATGGCTACACCTTC
few TRBJ2-1 TRBD1 TRBV7-2 CASSLPRDRVTDEQFF TGTGCCAGCAGCTTACCCCGGGACAGGGTTACCGATGAGCAGTTCTTC
once TRBJ1-1 - TRBV11-2 CASSLRAGFTEAFF TGTGCCAGCAGCCTCAGGGCAGGGTTCACTGAAGCTTTCTTT
- TRBJ2-7 - TRBV6-5 CASSLAERYYEQYF TGTGCCAGCAGTTTGGCGGAGCGATACTACGAGCAGTACTTC
- TRBJ2-7 TRBD2 TRBV5-1 CASSLPRGGLYEQYF TGCGCCAGCAGCTTACCCCGGGGGGGGCTGTACGAGCAGTACTTC
few TRBJ2-7 TRBD1 TRBV5-1 CASRKGQTYEQYF TGCGCCAGCAGAAAGGGACAGACTTACGAGCAGTACTTC
- TRBJ1-1 - TRBV4-2 CASSQDEQGRPEAFF TGTGCCAGCAGCCAAGATGAACAGGGAAGGCCTGAAGCTTTCTTT
- TRBJ2-2 TRBD2 TRBV7-9 CASGGTNTGELFF TGTGCCTCGGGGGGGACGAACACCGGGGAGCTGTTTTTT
once TRBJ2-7 TRBD1 TRBV4-3 CASSQKTPGQGDEQYF TGCGCCAGCAGCCAGAAGACACCGGGACAGGGTGACGAGCAGTACTTC
- TRBJ2-2 TRBD1 TRBV5-5 CASSGDRVVGGELFF TGTGCCAGCAGCGGGGACAGGGTTGTTGGCGGGGAGCTGTTTTTT
once TRBJ2-7 TRBD1 TRBV6-5 CASSRGDRGDEQYF TGTGCCAGCAGCCGAGGGGACAGGGGGGATGAGCAGTACTTC
- TRBJ2-1 - TRBV27 CASSLGGDEQFF TGTGCCAGCAGTTTAGGGGGCGATGAGCAGTTCTTC
- TRBJ2-1 - TRBV6-1 CAASRGTNEQFF TGTGCCGCATCCCGGGGGACCAATGAGCAGTTCTTC
few TRBJ2-7 TRBD2 TRBV27 CASSLAGGIHEQYF TGTGCCAGCAGTCTAGCGGGGGGCATCCACGAGCAGTACTTC
- TRBJ2-1 TRBD2 TRBV4-3 CASSQPASGDNEQFF TGCGCCAGCAGCCAACCGGCTAGCGGAGACAATGAGCAGTTCTTC
- TRBJ2-5 TRBD2 TRBV7-9 CASSPSIRGVETQYF TGTGCCAGCAGCCCATCAATTCGGGGGGTTGAGACCCAGTACTTC
few TRBJ1-2 - TRBV4-2 CASSQENREFNYGYTF TGTGCCAGCAGCCAAGAAAACAGAGAATTTAACTATGGCTACACCTTC
- TRBJ1-4 - TRBV2 CASSEWQTTNEKLFF TGTGCCAGCAGTGAATGGCAGACAACTAATGAAAAACTGTTTTTT
- TRBJ2-3 TRBD1 TRBV4-2 CASGDRGQTDTQYF TGTGCCAGCGGGGACAGGGGGCAGACAGATACGCAGTATTTT
- TRBJ1-2 - TRBV5-6 CASSSGAINYGYTF TGTGCCAGCAGCTCAGGGGCGATCAACTATGGCTACACCTTC
once TRBJ2-2 - TRBV5-1 CASSLIQGNTGELFF TGCGCCAGCAGCTTGATCCAGGGAAACACCGGGGAGCTGTTTTTT
- TRBJ1-6 TRBD1 TRBV6-5 CASSPDTGGNSPLHF TGTGCCAGCAGCCCCGATACAGGGGGCAATTCACCCCTCCACTTT
few TRBJ2-7 TRBD1 TRBV18 CASSPRTGEFGEQYF TGTGCCAGCTCACCACGAACAGGGGAGTTCGGCGAGCAGTACTTC
- TRBJ1-5 - TRBV6-1 CASSEVDPGRGKPQHF TGTGCCAGCAGTGAAGTGGACCCGGGCAGGGGAAAGCCCCAGCATTTT
- TRBJ1-6 - TRBV2 CASSEDTAYNSPLHF TGTGCCAGCAGTGAAGATACTGCCTATAATTCACCCCTCCACTTT
- TRBJ2-7 - TRBV4-2 CASSQTIGSSYEQYF TGTGCCAGCAGCCAAACAATTGGCAGTTCCTACGAGCAGTACTTC
- TRBJ2-7 TRBD1 TRBV2 CASSDRDSSYEQYF TGTGCCAGCAGTGACCGGGACAGTTCCTACGAGCAGTACTTC
- TRBJ2-6 TRBD1 TRBV10-3 CAISGTGAALLSGANVLTF TGTGCCATCAGTGGGACAGGGGCTGCTCTCCTCTCTGGGGCCAACGTCCTGACTTTC
- TRBJ1-2 TRBD1 TRBV10-2 CASKTGVYGYTF TGCGCCAGCAAGACAGGGGTATATGGCTACACCTTC
- TRBJ1-4 - TRBV5-4 CASSLGSVSNEKLFF TGTGCCAGCAGCTTGGGGTCGGTCTCCAATGAAAAACTGTTTTTT
- TRBJ1-4 - TRBV7-9 CASSSPGQRNEKLFF TGTGCCAGCAGCTCACCGGGACAAAGAAATGAAAAACTGTTTTTT
- TRBJ2-7 - TRBV7-2 CASSLGVKGYEQYF TGTGCCAGCAGCTTAGGGGTGAAGGGGTACGAGCAGTACTTC
few TRBJ1-5 - TRBV5-4 CASSPLLSNQPQHF TGTGCCAGCAGTCCTCTACTGAGCAATCAGCCCCAGCATTTT
- TRBJ2-5 - TRBV29-1 CSVESTWGETPYF TGCAGCGTTGAATCTACGTGGGGAGAGACCCCGTACTTC
- TRBJ2-2 - TRBV11-1 CASSLDRQNTGELFF TGTGCCAGCAGCCTCGACAGGCAGAACACCGGGGAGCTGTTTTTT
- TRBJ2-7 TRBD1 TRBV2 CASGGSRTGVPYEQYF TGTGCCAGCGGCGGGTCGAGGACAGGGGTCCCCTACGAGCAGTACTTC
- TRBJ2-7 TRBD1 TRBV7-9 CASSRGTGYEQYF TGTGCCAGCAGCCGTGGGACAGGCTACGAGCAGTACTTC
- TRBJ1-2 TRBD1 TRBV9 CASSETGVYGYTF TGTGCCAGCAGCGAAACAGGGGTCTATGGCTACACCTTC
- TRBJ2-7 TRBD2 TRBV28 CASSSGTSGLSSYEQYF TGTGCCAGCAGTTCCGGGACTAGCGGACTAAGCTCCTACGAGCAGTACTTC
- TRBJ2-5 - TRBV5-8 CASSTDPGGTQYF TGTGCCAGCAGCACGGACCCCGGAGGGACCCAGTACTTC
- TRBJ2-7 - TRBV27 CASSYLQGDEQYF TGTGCCAGCAGTTACCTTCAGGGCGACGAGCAGTACTTC
- TRBJ1-6 - TRBV6-5 CASSYSVAGVNSPLHF TGTGCCAGCAGTTACTCCGTGGCAGGGGTTAATTCACCCCTCCACTTT
- TRBJ2-7 TRBD2 TRBV9 CASSVGGGGNYEQYF TGTGCCAGCAGCGTAGGCGGGGGGGGTAACTACGAGCAGTACTTC
few TRBJ1-6 TRBD1 TRBV16 CASSQDRGSNSPLHF TGTGCCAGCAGCCAAGACAGGGGGTCGAATTCACCCCTCCACTTT